The clone carrying this TCR beta chain was seen at least ten times. The sample belongs to a study of neurological immune-mediated disorders. This CDR3 has 15 amino acids. V gave up 3 bases and J gave up 0 bases, with 12 bases separating them. In germline, CDR1 is SGDLS, CDR2 YYNGEE. Template-switch 5'RACE cDNA synthesis added a 10-nucleotide unique molecular identifier. Each CDR3 protein is one row after TCRdb ran MiXCR on the 5' RACE reads. Among 60,000 to 85,000 distinct CDR3 sequences listed, about 5% were seen once. Source material: PBMCs. This clonotype originated in a woman in her seventies with multiple sclerosis. This chain uses TRBV9 with TRBJ1-1; tentative D call: TRBD1 (5 bases). The CDR3 coding sequence is TGTGCCAGCAGCGGCACCGGGACTCTGAACACTGAAGCTTTCTTT. Amino acid sequence: CASSGTGTLNTEAFF.